Each of the 15 T cell receptor beta chains below was sequenced from the same sample in a study of T cell clones after liver transplantation. Only in-frame clones appear in the TCRdb table, and some are missing; sequencing was by immunoSEQ multiplex PCR. The sample has 65,000 to 90,000 clones; around nine tenths are singletons. Sequences were derived from CD4+ T cells from blood, sampled before liver transplant. Receptor source: a human donor who received a liver transplant.

V usage is TRBV29-1 and J usage is TRBJ1-1; no clear D gene. This CDR3 is built from 14 residues. Germline CDR1 SQVTM, CDR2 ANQGSEA. V was clipped by 1 base and J by 0 bases, with 9 bases between them. The CDR3 coding sequence is TGCAGCGTTGAAGGGGTGGGTTTGAACACTGAAGCTTTCTTT. This translates into CSVEGVGLNTEAFF.

The V gene is TRBV5-1, the J gene TRBJ2-3, with a weak D call TRBD2 (6 bases). Deletions cut 4 bases from V and 0 bases from J, with 15 bases between. The CDR3 is 16 residues long. The germline CDR1 and CDR2 sequences are SGHRS and YFSETQ. DNA for the CDR3: TGCGCCAGCAGCCCGGCCCCCGGGACTAGCACAGATACGCAGTATTTT. As protein: CASSPAPGTSTDTQYF.

The genes are TRBV12-5 and TRBJ2-1; 12 bases are a match to TRBD2. The CDR3 covers 21 residues. V shed 0 bases, J shed 0 bases, and the junction held 12 bases outside the gene matches. Germline V gene sequence: CDR1 LGHNT, CDR2 FRNRAP. The CDR3 DNA is TGTGCTAGTGGTTTGGTGCTCCCGGGACTAGCGGGTAGAAGCTCCTACAATGAGCAGTTCTTC. Translated, it gives CASGLVLPGLAGRSSYNEQFF.

The chain joins TRBV5-5 to TRBJ2-7, with TRBD1 as a possible D gene (6 bases). Looked up from germline, CDR1 is SGHKS and CDR2 is YYEKEE (reference sequence). The CDR3 has 12 amino acids. Trimming took off 3 bases at V and 3 bases at J, with 7 bases between the two ends. The CDR3 is CASSSDSYEQYF. The CDR3 DNA is TGTGCCAGCAGCTCGGACAGCTACGAGCAGTACTTC.

The chain couples TRBV2 to TRBJ1-1; TRBD1 matches 8 bases. Germline assignment: CDR1 SNHLY and CDR2 FYNNEI. The CDR3 has 15 residues. Germline trimming cut 5 bases from V and 4 bases from J; bases unmatched to any gene: 9. The CDR3 nucleotides read TGTGCCAGCAGTCCGATGGGGACAGGAACCACTGAAGCTTTCTTT. Encoded protein: CASSPMGTGTTEAFF.

CDR3 region: CASSQGLAANNEQFF. The CDR3 region has the DNA TGTGCCAGCAGCCAGGGACTAGCGGCTAACAATGAGCAGTTCTTC. The gene calls are TRBV5-6 and TRBJ2-1, with 11 bases matching TRBD2. CDR1 is SGHDT and CDR2 is YYEEEE in the germline V gene. The CDR3 is 15 amino acids. Trimming removed 4 bases from V and 5 bases from J; junction bases left unmatched: 5.

The chain joins TRBV2 to TRBJ1-2; no definite D call. Trimming removed 6 bases from V and 4 bases from J, with 15 bases in between. Looked up from germline, CDR1 is SNHLY and CDR2 is FYNNEI. The CDR3 totals 14 residues. The CDR3 spells CASSQTTTSYGYTF. The CDR3 DNA reads as TGTGCCAGCAGCCAAACGACAACTTCCTATGGCTACACCTTC. Combining the CDR3 with reference TRBV2 and TRBJ1-2 gives the whole variable domain EPEVTQTPSHQVTQMGQEVILRCVPISNHLYFYWYRQILGQKVEFLVSFYNNEISEKSEIFDDQFSVERPDGSNFTLKIRSTKLEDSAMYFCASSQTTTSYGYTFGSGTRLTVV.

CDR3 nucleotides: TGTGCCAGCAGCGTAGGGGGACAAGGCAGAAACACCATATATTTT. This sequence encodes CASSVGGQGRNTIYF. The rearrangement uses TRBV9 and TRBJ1-3; the D gene is possibly TRBD1 (6 bases). V lost 0 bases to trimming and J lost 5 bases, with 12 bases between them. This CDR3 is built from 15 residues. Looked up from germline, CDR1 is SGDLS and CDR2 is YYNGEE.

The chain uses TRBV5-1 and TRBJ1-3; TRBD1 might be the D (5 bases). V lost 5 bases to trimming and J lost 3 bases, with 21 bases between them. This CDR3 comprises 17 residues. The germline gives CDR1 SGHRS, CDR2 YFSETQ. CDR3 loop: CASRSNLDSQSGNTIYF. The CDR3 nucleotides read TGCGCCAGCAGATCTAATCTTGACAGCCAAAGTGGAAACACCATATATTTT.

The chain is built from TRBV7-9 and TRBJ2-5; TRBD2 agrees at 8 bases. Germline assignment: CDR1 SEHNR and CDR2 FQNEAQ (reference sequence). The CDR3 sequence is 16 residues long. V dropped 5 bases and J dropped 0; count of bases not matched to a gene: 8. The CDR3 coding sequence is TGTGCCAGCAGCCAAACGTCTAGCGGGTACCAAGAGACCCAGTACTTC. Translating gives CASSQTSSGYQETQYF.

The count of this clone is one. V and J are TRBV5-6 and TRBJ2-5, with a tentative D call TRBD2 (6 bases). Trimming cost V 0 bases and J 2 bases, with 11 bases left between them. The CDR3 has 15 residues. CDR1 and CDR2 from the germline V gene are SGHDT and YYEEEE. The CDR3 here is CASSLGFGGQETQYF. The CDR3, as DNA: TGTGCCAGCAGCTTGGGCTTCGGGGGTCAAGAGACCCAGTACTTC.

V is TRBV5-1 and J is TRBJ1-6; 7 bases map to TRBD1. This CDR3 region has 17 residues. The germline V gene encodes CDR1 SGHRS and CDR2 YFSETQ. The V gene end was trimmed by 0 bases and the J gene end by 7 bases; junction bases not matched to a gene: 10. The CDR3 reads CASSLEATGRGNSPLHF. The CDR3 region has the DNA TGCGCCAGCAGCTTGGAGGCGACAGGGAGGGGAAATTCACCCCTCCACTTT.

The rearrangement uses TRBV4-1 and TRBJ2-4; tentatively, D is TRBD1 (6 bases). Germline CDR1 MGHRA, CDR2 YSYEKL. Trimming removed 2 bases from V and 0 bases from J, with 20 bases in between. The CDR3 sequence is 19 residues long. CDR3 residues: CASSQRDTQQTLAKNIQYF. Here the CDR3 DNA reads TGCGCCAGCAGCCAACGGGACACGCAACAAACACTAGCCAAAAACATTCAGTACTTC.

V usage is TRBV5-1 and J usage is TRBJ2-5; 14 bases agree with TRBD2. The length of the CDR3 is 17 residues. V lost 7 bases, J lost 2 bases, and 10 bases stayed unmatched. Germline values: CDR1 SGHRS, CDR2 YFSETQ. The CDR3 DNA sequence: TGCGCCAGCGCTGCTGGGACTAGCGGGAGAGCACAAGAGACCCAGTACTTC. It encodes CASAAGTSGRAQETQYF.

The V and J genes are TRBV5-4 and TRBJ1-4; D not certain. Trimming took off 4 bases at V and 4 bases at J, with 14 bases between the two ends. The V gene's germline CDR1 is SGHNT and CDR2 YYREEE (reference sequence). The length of the CDR3 is 15 residues. CDR3 sequence: CASSPGGRSNEKLFF. CDR3 coding DNA: TGTGCCAGCAGCCCTGGCGGACGCAGTAATGAAAAACTGTTTTTT.